The 31 T cell receptor beta chains below were found in one sample sequenced in a study of blood T cells in healthy people across ages. A J-beta primer mix and a sample-barcoded 5' primer were used in a second PCR of about 6 to 12 cycles. TCRdb used MiXCR to reprocess the 5' RACE reads, holding one entry per CDR3 protein. The sample carries 1.5 million to 2 million distinct CDR3 sequences, about two fifths recorded once. Sequencing was done on a sample of blood. The receptors derive from a human donor in good health.

The genes are TRBV2 and TRBJ2-4; TRBD1 aligns across 8 bases. The J call may be faulty, since TRBJ2-7 better matches the DNA end. The CDR3 loop spans 13 amino acids. Germline V gene lookup returns CDR1 SNHLY and CDR2 FYNNEI. This CDR3 reads CADRTGLLYEQYF. The DNA of the CDR3 is TGTGCCGACCGGACAGGGCTTCTCTACGAGCAGTACTTC.

This clonotype was counted only a few times. The chain has TRBV10-3 and TRBJ1-6, with a weak D call TRBD1 (6 bases). Germline CDR1 is ENHRY and CDR2 is SYGVKD. Trimming shortened V by 11 bases and J by 1 base, and 9 bases separated the two germline ends. CDR3 length equals 13 residues. DNA for the CDR3: TGTGCCGGAGGGGGGTCCTATAATTCACCCCTCCACTTT. It is translated as CAGGGSYNSPLHF.

The table lists this clonotype with a few counts. The V gene is TRBV28, the J gene TRBJ2-7; TRBD2 matches 7 bases. The CDR3 extends over 14 amino acids. Germline V gene data show CDR1 as MDHEN and CDR2 as SYDVKM. V gave up 6 bases and J gave up 4 bases; unmatched junction bases: 9. CDR3 amino acids: CASSIGPGGYEQYF. Written as DNA, the CDR3 is TGTGCCAGCAGCATCGGACCCGGGGGGTACGAGCAGTACTTC.

The chain combines TRBV24-1 with TRBJ2-1; the D call may be TRBD1 or TRBD2 (5 bases each). Germline V gene lookup returns CDR1 KGHDR and CDR2 SFDVKD. There are 16 residues in the CDR3. The germline V and J ends were trimmed by 4 bases and 3 bases, with 15 bases remaining between them. The CDR3 DNA follows: TGTGCCACCAGTGACTCCGGGACCTTGAGCTACAATGAGCAGTTCTTC. Its translation is CATSDSGTLSYNEQFF.

The chain joins TRBV4-1 to TRBJ2-1, with 7 bases fitting TRBD2. CDR3 length: 14 residues. Trimming took 0 bases from V and 12 from J; bases not matched to a gene: 8. Germline V gives CDR1 MGHRA, CDR2 YSYEKL. The chain's CDR3 is CASSQDFPASGQFF. CDR3 bases: TGCGCCAGCAGCCAAGATTTTCCGGCTAGCGGGCAGTTCTTC.

This chain links TRBV7-2 with TRBJ2-1; D remains unclear. Trimming removed 1 base at V and 8 bases at J, with 15 bases between. The CDR3 runs to 15 residues. Germline values: CDR1 SGHTA, CDR2 FQGNSA. CDR3 sequence reads: CASSLGRLVSDEQFF. CDR3 in DNA: TGTGCCAGCAGCTTAGGTAGGCTAGTTTCAGATGAGCAGTTCTTC.

V is TRBV29-1 and J is TRBJ2-1; 10 nucleotides line up with TRBD2. Per germline, CDR1 SQVTM and CDR2 ANQGSEA. The CDR3 contains 14 residues. The DNA of the CDR3 is TGCAGTACCCTAGCGGGGGACTCCTACAATGAGCAGTTCTTC. Residues: CSTLAGDSYNEQFF.

This rearrangement joins TRBV6-2 or TRBV6-3 to TRBJ1-2; no definite D call. Germline V CDR1 and CDR2: MNHEY, SVGEGT. The CDR3 length is 13 residues. With 0 bases removed from V and 3 bases from J, the gap between germline ends came to 5 bases. CDR3 sequence reads: CASSYSTDYGYTF. The CDR3 DNA is TGTGCCAGCAGTTACTCGACGGACTATGGCTACACCTTC.

About this clonotype: At one boundary the junction diverges from the germline segment, which might be a read error. This chain connects TRBV12-3 or TRBV12-4 to TRBJ2-1; no firm D call. The CDR3 contains 11 residues. The DNA of the CDR3 is TGTGTCAGCAGCAGCTATAGTGAGCAGTTCTTC. It specifies CVSSSYSEQFF.

The J gene is TRBJ1-4, the V gene TRBV7-9, with 8 bases fitting TRBD1. The germline gives CDR1 SEHNR, CDR2 FQNEAQ (reference sequence). This CDR3 region has 14 residues. V lost 6 bases, J lost 7 bases, and 7 bases stayed unmatched. As DNA, the CDR3 is TGTGCCAGCAGTCTAGACAGGGGATTTGAAAAACTGTTTTTT. Protein: CASSLDRGFEKLFF.

V is TRBV15 and J is TRBJ1-2; D gene unclear. Germline CDR1 is LNHNV and CDR2 is YYDKDF (reference sequence). CDR3 length equals 13 residues. The ends were cut back, 2 bases at V and 4 bases at J, with 8 bases in the middle. The CDR3 coding sequence is TGTGCCACCAGCAGATCCCATTTCTATGGCTACACCTTC. This gives the protein CATSRSHFYGYTF.

The CDR3 spells CASSATSNEQFF. In DNA, the CDR3 is TGTGCCAGCAGTGCGACTAGCAATGAGCAGTTCTTC. The rearrangement uses TRBV6-2 or TRBV6-3 and TRBJ2-1, with TRBD2 as a possible D gene (6 bases). V lost 5 bases and J lost 6, with 8 bases in between. The germline V gene has CDR1 MNHEY and CDR2 SVGEGT. This CDR3 spans 12 amino acids.

This chain links TRBV3-1 with TRBJ2-5; D perhaps matches TRBD1 (6 bases). The germline V gene encodes CDR1 LGHDT and CDR2 YNNKEL (reference sequence). The CDR3 loop spans 14 amino acids. V was shortened by 3 bases and J by 5 bases, with 13 bases between the two germline ends. The chain's CDR3 is CASSQTGTWETQYF. The CDR3 region has the DNA TGTGCCAGCAGCCAGACTGGGACATGGGAGACCCAGTACTTC.

The rearrangement joins TRBV13 to TRBJ1-2, with TRBD1 identical over 9 bases. J gave up 2 bases and V 2 bases, and 6 bases lay outside the gene matches. Per the germline V gene, CDR1 is PRHDT and CDR2 is FYEKMQ (reference sequence). The CDR3 runs to 16 residues. The CDR3 sequence: CASSLHTGQGNYGYTF. In DNA form, the CDR3 reads TGTGCCAGCAGCTTACATACGGGACAGGGAAACTATGGCTACACCTTC. The full variable domain, completed using reference TRBV13 and TRBJ1-2, is AAGVIQSPRHLIKEKRETATLKCYPIPRHDTVYWYQQGPGQDPQFLISFYEKMQSDKGSIPDRFSAQQFSDYHSELNMSSLELGDSALYFCASSLHTGQGNYGYTFGSGTRLTVV.

This clonotype was seen only a few times. The J gene is TRBJ2-3, the V gene TRBV29-1, with TRBD2 as a possible D gene (6 bases). Germline V gene sequence: CDR1 SQVTM, CDR2 ANQGSEA. Deletions cut 3 bases from V and 3 bases from J, with 13 bases between. The CDR3 loop spans 14 amino acids. CDR3 DNA: TGCAGCGTTGATCAGCGGGTTGGGACAGATACGCAGTATTTT. Encoded protein: CSVDQRVGTDTQYF.

J is TRBJ2-1 and V is TRBV12-5; D gene uncertain. Germline CDR1 is LGHNT and CDR2 is FRNRAP. The germline V and J ends were trimmed by 8 bases and 9 bases, with 11 bases remaining between them. The CDR3 runs to 11 residues. The chain's CDR3 is CASSSIGEQFF. The CDR3 region has the DNA TGTGCTAGTAGTTCAATTGGTGAGCAGTTCTTC. Full variable domain (rest looked up from reference TRBV12-5 and TRBJ2-1): DARVTQTPRHKVTEMGQEVTMRCQPILGHNTVFWYRQTMMQGLELLAYFRNRAPLDDSGMPKDRFSAEMPDATLATLKIQPSEPRDSAVYFCASSSIGEQFFGPGTRLTVL.

The chain combines TRBV6-5 with TRBJ2-5; a weak D match, TRBD2 (5 bases). The end of the DNA is better explained by TRBJ2-7, so the J call may be wrong. CDR1 is MNHEY, CDR2 SVGAGI, per germline. The CDR3 has 14 amino acids. The CDR3: CASREVGIPSEQYF. CDR3 nucleotide sequence: TGTGCCAGCAGAGAGGTCGGGATCCCTAGCGAGCAGTACTTC.

The chain employs TRBV6-1 and TRBJ2-4; D is uncertain. TRBJ2-7 matches the DNA end more closely, so the J call is doubtful. The V gene's germline CDR1 is MNHNS and CDR2 SASEGT. The CDR3 sequence is 13 residues long. DNA for the CDR3: TGTGCCAGCAGAGAGCCACCAACCTACGAGCAGTACTTC. Amino acid sequence: CASREPPTYEQYF.

This clonotype was picked up a small number of times. The chain employs TRBV25-1 and TRBJ1-2; 7 bases align to TRBD1. After removal of 8 bases from V and 4 bases from J, the junction contained 4 bases not matched to a gene. The CDR3 contains 12 residues. Germline V gene lookup returns CDR1 MGHDK and CDR2 SYGVNS. In DNA form, the CDR3 reads TGTGCCAGCCAGGACAGGTCCTATGGCTACACCTTC. This sequence encodes CASQDRSYGYTF.

This clonotype was seen at least ten times. The CDR3 nucleotides read TGTGCCAGCAGCCCCGGTGCAGGGGAGCTGTTTTTT. The encoded protein is CASSPGAGELFF. J is TRBJ2-2 and V is TRBV7-7; D is undetermined. The CDR3 has 12 amino acids. The germline V gene has CDR1 SSHAT and CDR2 FNYEAQ (reference sequence). With 5 bases removed from V and 8 bases from J, the gap between germline ends came to 9 bases.

There are a few counts of this clonotype. This chain links TRBV12-3 or TRBV12-4 with TRBJ1-6; D gene uncertain. CDR3 length: 13 residues. V was trimmed by 7 bases and J by 7 bases, leaving 11 bases between them. The chain's CDR3 is CASTIGPNSPLHF. For the CDR3, the DNA is TGTGCCAGCACCATCGGACCCAATTCACCCCTCCACTTT.

This clonotype was counted only a few times. The chain carries TRBV20-1 and TRBJ1-2, with a possible D match to TRBD1 (6 bases). Germline V CDR1 and CDR2: DFQATT, SNEGSKA (reference sequence). V was cut by 2 bases and J by 4 bases, with 8 bases left in between. The CDR3 totals 12 residues. The CDR3 DNA is TGCAGTGCTAGACAGGGGACCTATGGCTACACCTTC. Protein sequence: CSARQGTYGYTF.

CDR3 residues: CSASEDVLGYGYTF. CDR3 nucleotide sequence: TGCAGTGCTAGCGAAGACGTCTTGGGTTATGGCTACACCTTC. The V call is TRBV20-1, the J call TRBJ1-2, with D unclear. This CDR3 contains 14 residues. Trimming took off 3 bases at V and 5 bases at J, with 16 bases between the two ends. Per germline, CDR1 DFQATT and CDR2 SNEGSKA (reference sequence).

This clonotype was observed at least ten times. The gene calls are TRBV7-3 and TRBJ2-1; D unresolved. CDR1 and CDR2 from the germline V gene are SGHTA and FQGTGA. The ends were cut back, 0 bases at V and 5 bases at J, with 5 bases in the middle. CDR3 length: 13 residues. The CDR3 nucleotides are TGTGCCAGCAGCTTAACGACGGACAATGAGCAGTTCTTC. It translates to CASSLTTDNEQFF.

This clonotype came up a few times. The chain combines TRBV13 with TRBJ2-4; 12 nucleotides match TRBD1. Trimming removed 6 bases from V and 13 bases from J; junction bases left unmatched: 10. CDR1 and CDR2 from the germline V gene are PRHDT and FYEKMQ (reference sequence). The CDR3 runs 14 residues. The CDR3 is CASRGQGANNEQYF. Written as DNA, the CDR3 is TGTGCCAGCAGGGGACAGGGGGCTAACAATGAGCAGTACTTC.

This clonotype was found once. The CDR3 carries no conserved terminal phenylalanine or tryptophan, so it likely arises from a read error. This rearrangement joins TRBV7-7 to TRBJ2-5, with 7 bases aligning to TRBD2. CDR3 size: 14 residues. The germline gives CDR1 SSHAT, CDR2 FNYEAQ (reference sequence). The CDR3 nucleotides read TGTGCTAGCAGCCCACTAGCGAGTGGAGAGACCCAGTACTTA. It is translated as CASSPLASGETQYL.

The chain joins TRBV5-1 to TRBJ2-7; either TRBD1 or TRBD2 may supply D (5 bases each). CDR3 length: 14 amino acids. The V gene's germline CDR1 is SGHRS and CDR2 YFSETQ. Trimming took off 0 bases at V and 5 bases at J, with 12 bases between the two ends. The CDR3 DNA sequence: TGCGCCAGCAGCTTGGTAGGGGAAGCGGACGAGCAGTACTTC. Translated, it gives CASSLVGEADEQYF. Complete variable domain (other parts from reference TRBV5-1 and TRBJ2-7): KAGVTQTPRYLIKTRGQQVTLSCSPISGHRSVSWYQQTPGQGLQFLFEYFSETQRNKGNFPGRFSGRQFSNSRSEMNVSTLELGDSALYLCASSLVGEADEQYFGPGTRLTVT.

The V call is TRBV20-1, the J call TRBJ2-1, with no clear D. Looked up from germline, CDR1 is DFQATT and CDR2 is SNEGSKA (reference sequence). V gave up 6 bases and J gave up 4 bases, with 10 bases separating them. The CDR3 is 12 residues long. DNA for the CDR3: TGCAGTGCCGTGGACGGGTACAATGAGCAGTTCTTC. This translates into CSAVDGYNEQFF.

This chain connects TRBV13 to TRBJ2-3; tentative D call: TRBD1 (5 bases). The length of the CDR3 is 15 residues. Germline V gene sequence: CDR1 PRHDT, CDR2 FYEKMQ (reference sequence). Trimming stripped 2 bases from V and 2 bases from J, with 11 bases between. The CDR3 nucleotides are TGTGCCAGCAGCTTACAGGGTGGGTTCACAGATACGCAGTATTTT. This codes for CASSLQGGFTDTQYF.

The chain joins TRBV29-1 to TRBJ2-3; D perhaps matches TRBD2 (5 bases). This CDR3 has 14 amino acids. V lost 7 bases, J lost 2 bases, and 16 bases lay in between. The germline V gene has CDR1 SQVTM and CDR2 ANQGSEA. In DNA form, the CDR3 reads TGCAGCGCTCTTACCCGGAGGTACACAGATACGCAGTATTTT. This translates into CSALTRRYTDTQYF.

This clonotype occurred a few times. The rearrangement links TRBV3-1 to TRBJ1-2; weak D call: TRBD1 (6 bases). Germline V gene lookup returns CDR1 LGHDT and CDR2 YNNKEL (reference sequence). Trimming removed 0 bases from V and 7 bases from J, with 9 bases in between. CDR3 size: 13 residues. CDR3 bases: TGTGCCAGCAGCCAAGATAGGGGGGCTGGCTACACCTTC. It specifies CASSQDRGAGYTF.